This T cell receptor beta chain is drawn from a study of blood T cell repertoires in COVID-19. Study overall: The study drew acute and convalescent COVID-19 samples from the United States, Italy and Spain. From T cells, B-cell-depleted T cells, or PBMCs came the material, which was cDNA or gDNA.

In the original processing: By means of reference gene primer amplification, nucleated cell counts were estimated. The data were produced by immunoSEQ multiplex PCR, yet TCRdb's version contains in-frame clones alone and is incomplete. The DNA gave D and trimming, while V, J and clone size come from that table. The sample has 290,000 or so clones; 85% are singletons. Looked up from germline, CDR1 is MNHEY and CDR2 is SVGAGI. CDR3 length: 13 amino acids. V lost 8 bases to trimming and J lost 8 bases; unmatched junction nucleotides: 11. V gene TRBV6-5 combines with J gene TRBJ1-2; the match to TRBD1 covers 7 bases. Source material: peripheral blood. The sequence derives from a man aged 50 or older with active or convalescent COVID-19. Here the CDR3 reads CASLYYRGRGYTF. CDR3 coding DNA: TGTGCCAGCCTATATTACAGGGGAAGGGGCTACACCTTC.